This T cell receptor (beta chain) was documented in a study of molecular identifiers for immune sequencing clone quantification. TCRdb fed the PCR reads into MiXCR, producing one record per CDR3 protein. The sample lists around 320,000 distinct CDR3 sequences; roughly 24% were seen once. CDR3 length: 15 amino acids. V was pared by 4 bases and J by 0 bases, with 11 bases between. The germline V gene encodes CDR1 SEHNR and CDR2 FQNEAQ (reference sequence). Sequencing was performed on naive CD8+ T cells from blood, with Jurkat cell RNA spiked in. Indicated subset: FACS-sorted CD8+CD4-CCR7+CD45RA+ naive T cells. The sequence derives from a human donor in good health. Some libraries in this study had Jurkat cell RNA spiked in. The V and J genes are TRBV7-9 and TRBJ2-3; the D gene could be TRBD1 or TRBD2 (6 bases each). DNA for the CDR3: TGTGCCAGCAGCTCTGAGGGGGGAAGCACAGATACGCAGTATTTT. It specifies CASSSEGGSTDTQYF.